This TCR beta chain was sequenced for a study of blood T cell repertoires in COVID-19. J was trimmed by 1 base and V by 1 base; bases with no gene match: 0. The CDR3 is 15 amino acids. CDR1 is SGHRS, CDR2 YFSETQ, per germline. Authors' analysis steps: Amplification with reference gene primers provided the estimates of nucleated cell counts. Assay used: immunoSEQ multiplex PCR; TCRdb lists only in-frame clones, some missing. That table furnishes V, J and clone size, whereas the DNA furnished D and trimming. The table lists over 300,000 clones, around 92% of them singletons. Specimen: peripheral blood. The V call is TRBV5-1, the J call TRBJ2-7; 12 bases match TRBD2. This receptor was taken from a man aged 35-49 years with acute or convalescent COVID-19. The CDR3 bases are TGCGCCAGCAGCTTGACTAGCGGGAGGTCCTACGAGCAGTACTTC. Translating gives CASSLTSGRSYEQYF. Looking up the rest from reference TRBV5-1 and TRBJ2-7 gives the full variable domain: KAGVTQTPRYLIKTRGQQVTLSCSPISGHRSVSWYQQTPGQGLQFLFEYFSETQRNKGNFPGRFSGRQFSNSRSEMNVSTLELGDSALYLCASSLTSGRSYEQYFGPGTRLTVT.